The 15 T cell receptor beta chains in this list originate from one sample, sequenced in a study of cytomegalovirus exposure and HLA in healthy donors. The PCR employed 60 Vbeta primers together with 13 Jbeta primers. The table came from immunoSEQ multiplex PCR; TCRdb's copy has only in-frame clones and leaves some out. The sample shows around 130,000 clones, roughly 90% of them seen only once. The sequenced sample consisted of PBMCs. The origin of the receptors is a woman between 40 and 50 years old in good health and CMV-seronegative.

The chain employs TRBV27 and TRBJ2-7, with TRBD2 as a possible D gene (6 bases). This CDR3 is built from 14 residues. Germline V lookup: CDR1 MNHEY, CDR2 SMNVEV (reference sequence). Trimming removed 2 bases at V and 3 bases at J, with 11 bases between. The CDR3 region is CASSLDSGFYEQYF. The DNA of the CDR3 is TGTGCCAGCAGTTTAGATAGCGGCTTCTACGAGCAGTACTTC.

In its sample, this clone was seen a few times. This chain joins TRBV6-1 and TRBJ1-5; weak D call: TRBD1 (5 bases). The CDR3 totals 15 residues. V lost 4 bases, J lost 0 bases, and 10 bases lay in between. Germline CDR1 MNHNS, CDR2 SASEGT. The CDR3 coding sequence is TGTGCCAGCAGTGCTCAACAGGATAGCAATCAGCCCCAGCATTTT. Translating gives CASSAQQDSNQPQHF.

CDR3 amino acids: CATSRDQGAVEKLFF. In nucleotides, the CDR3 is TGTGCCACCAGCAGAGATCAGGGGGCGGTGGAAAAACTGTTTTTT. The chain recombines TRBV15 with TRBJ1-4, with 8 bases identical to TRBD1. Per germline, CDR1 LNHNV and CDR2 YYDKDF (reference sequence). V trimming: 0 bases; J trimming: 8 bases; junction bases outside the gene matches: 5. The CDR3 spans 15 residues.

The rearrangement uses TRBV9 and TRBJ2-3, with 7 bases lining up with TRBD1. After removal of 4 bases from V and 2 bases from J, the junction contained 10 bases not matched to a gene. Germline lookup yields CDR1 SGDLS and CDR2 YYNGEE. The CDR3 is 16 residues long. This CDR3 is CASSPRDRATTDTQYF. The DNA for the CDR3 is TGTGCCAGCAGCCCCCGGGACAGAGCTACCACAGATACGCAGTATTTT.

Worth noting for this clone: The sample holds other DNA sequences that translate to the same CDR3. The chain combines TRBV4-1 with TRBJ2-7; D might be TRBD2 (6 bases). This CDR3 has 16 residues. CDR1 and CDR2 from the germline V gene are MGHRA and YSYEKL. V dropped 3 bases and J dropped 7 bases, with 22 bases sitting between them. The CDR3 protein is CASSQTPGVRTWEQYF. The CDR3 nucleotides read TGCGCCAGCAGCCAGACCCCGGGGGTTCGGACCTGGGAGCAGTACTTC.

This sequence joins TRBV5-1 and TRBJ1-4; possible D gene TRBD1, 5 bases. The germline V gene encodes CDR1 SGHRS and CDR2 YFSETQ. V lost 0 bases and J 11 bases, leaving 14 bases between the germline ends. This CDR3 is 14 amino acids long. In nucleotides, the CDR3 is TGCGCCAGCAGCTTGGCGGCAGGGTCGGAGAAACTGTTTTTT. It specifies CASSLAAGSEKLFF. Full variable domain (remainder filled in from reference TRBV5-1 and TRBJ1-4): KAGVTQTPRYLIKTRGQQVTLSCSPISGHRSVSWYQQTPGQGLQFLFEYFSETQRNKGNFPGRFSGRQFSNSRSEMNVSTLELGDSALYLCASSLAAGSEKLFFGSGTQLSVL.

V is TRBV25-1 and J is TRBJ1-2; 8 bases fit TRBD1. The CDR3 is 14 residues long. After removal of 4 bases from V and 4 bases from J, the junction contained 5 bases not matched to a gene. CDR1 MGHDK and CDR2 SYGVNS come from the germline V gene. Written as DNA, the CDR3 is TGTGCCAGCAGTGTCCAGGGGGCGGGCTATGGCTACACCTTC. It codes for CASSVQGAGYGYTF.

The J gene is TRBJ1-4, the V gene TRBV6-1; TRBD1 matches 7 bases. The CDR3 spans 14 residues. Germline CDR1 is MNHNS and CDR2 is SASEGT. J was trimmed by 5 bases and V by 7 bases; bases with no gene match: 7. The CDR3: CASKYRGGNEKLFF. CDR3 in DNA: TGTGCCAGCAAATACAGGGGTGGGAATGAAAAACTGTTTTTT.

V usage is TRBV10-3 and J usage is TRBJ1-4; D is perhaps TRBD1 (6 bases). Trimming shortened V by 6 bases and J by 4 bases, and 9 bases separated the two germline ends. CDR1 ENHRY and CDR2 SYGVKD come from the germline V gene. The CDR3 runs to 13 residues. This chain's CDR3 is CAIRRQDNEKLFF. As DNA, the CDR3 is TGTGCCATCAGGAGACAGGATAATGAAAAACTGTTTTTT.

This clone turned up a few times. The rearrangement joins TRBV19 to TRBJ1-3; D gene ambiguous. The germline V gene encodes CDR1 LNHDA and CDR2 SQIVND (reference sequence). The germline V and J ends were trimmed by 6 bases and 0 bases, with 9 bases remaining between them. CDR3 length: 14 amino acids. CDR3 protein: CASRERSSGNTIYF. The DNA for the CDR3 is TGTGCCAGTAGGGAGAGAAGCTCTGGAAACACCATATATTTT.

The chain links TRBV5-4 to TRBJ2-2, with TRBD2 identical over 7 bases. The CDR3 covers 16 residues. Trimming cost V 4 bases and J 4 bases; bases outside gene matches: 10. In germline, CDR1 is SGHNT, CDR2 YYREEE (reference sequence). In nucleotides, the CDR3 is TGTGCCAGCAGCCCGGCAAGGGCTAGCGGCACCGGGGAGCTGTTTTTT. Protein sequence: CASSPARASGTGELFF.

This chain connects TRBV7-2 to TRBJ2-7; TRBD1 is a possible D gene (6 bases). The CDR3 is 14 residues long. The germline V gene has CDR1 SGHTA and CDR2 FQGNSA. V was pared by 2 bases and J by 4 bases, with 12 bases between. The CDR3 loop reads CASSLSRTAYEQYF. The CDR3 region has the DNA TGTGCCAGCAGCTTATCACGGACAGCATACGAGCAGTACTTC.

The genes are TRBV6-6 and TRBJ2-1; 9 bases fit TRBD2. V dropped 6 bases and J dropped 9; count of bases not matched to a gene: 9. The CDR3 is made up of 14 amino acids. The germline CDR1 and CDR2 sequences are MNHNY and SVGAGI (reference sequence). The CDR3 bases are TGTGCCAGCAGCCCCGGGACTAGCTCATTTGAGCAGTTCTTC. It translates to CASSPGTSSFEQFF.

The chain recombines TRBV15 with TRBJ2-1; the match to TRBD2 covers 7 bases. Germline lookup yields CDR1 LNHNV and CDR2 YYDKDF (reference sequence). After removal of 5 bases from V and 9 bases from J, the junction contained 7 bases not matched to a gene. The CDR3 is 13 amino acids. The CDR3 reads CATSQGRETEQFF. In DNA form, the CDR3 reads TGTGCCACCAGCCAAGGGCGGGAGACTGAGCAGTTCTTC. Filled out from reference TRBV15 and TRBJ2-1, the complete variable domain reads DAMVIQNPRYQVTQFGKPVTLSCSQTLNHNVMYWYQQKSSQAPKLLFHYYDKDFNNEADTPDNFQSRRPNTSFCFLDIRSPGLGDTAMYLCATSQGRETEQFFGPGTRLTVL.

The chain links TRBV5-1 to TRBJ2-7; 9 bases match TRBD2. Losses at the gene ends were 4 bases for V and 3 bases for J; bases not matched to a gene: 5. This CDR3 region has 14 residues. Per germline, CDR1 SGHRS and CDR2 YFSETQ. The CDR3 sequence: CASSQTSGNYEQYF. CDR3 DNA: TGCGCCAGCAGCCAGACTAGCGGAAACTACGAGCAGTACTTC.